This T cell receptor (beta chain) is drawn from a study of vaccination and CD4 T cells after COVID-19. The wider study: Nasal swab PCR detected SARS-CoV-2 in convalescent patients, who comprised roughly nine mild cases and one severe case.

In its sample, this clonotype ranks as medium-sized. Its target is not known. Treatment specified: roughly 10-day PBMC culture with coronavirus spike peptide pools or control peptides (ViraFEST assay). The CDR3 covers 13 residues. V was pared by 1 base and J by 3 bases, with 6 bases between. Germline values: CDR1 SGHVS, CDR2 FQNEAQ. The Oncomine TCR Beta short-read assay was applied to DNA of cultured CD4+ T cells. TCRdb fed the PCR reads into MiXCR, producing one record per CDR3 protein. The table includes around 4,600 distinct CDR3 sequences, approximately 47% detected once. The clonotype comes from a human donor who had recovered from COVID-19. Sequencing used CD4+ T cells from blood, cultured in vitro. V usage is TRBV7-8 and J usage is TRBJ1-2; perhaps TRBD1 as D (5 bases). The CDR3 protein is CASSLGQYYGYTF. The CDR3 coding sequence is TGTGCCAGCAGCTTAGGACAGTACTATGGCTACACCTTC. Complete variable domain (other parts from reference TRBV7-8 and TRBJ1-2): GAGVSQSPRYKVAKRGQDVALRCDPISGHVSLFWYQQALGQGPEFLTYFQNEAQLDKSGLPSDRFFAERPEGSVSTLKIQRTQQEDSAVYLCASSLGQYYGYTFGSGTRLTVV.